A single sample is the source of the 4 T cell receptor beta chains below, sequenced in a study of blood T cell repertoires in COVID-19. Clones were sequenced by immunoSEQ multiplex PCR, and TCRdb holds only the in-frame ones, with some missing. The table has under 80,000 clones, roughly 92% seen once; the top ten hold approximately 5%. Sample: peripheral blood. The receptors come from a human donor in a cohort sampled during active COVID-19.

V is TRBV19 and J is TRBJ2-1, with D possibly being TRBD1 (5 bases). V dropped 7 bases and J dropped 3 bases, with 13 bases sitting between them. Per germline, CDR1 LNHDA and CDR2 SQIVND (reference sequence). This CDR3 is 14 amino acids long. CDR3 DNA sequence: TGTGCCAGTACGAGGCAGGGAAACTACAATGAGCAGTTCTTC. Protein: CASTRQGNYNEQFF.

The chain couples TRBV6-5 to TRBJ2-7; 9 bases align to TRBD2. The CDR3 has 13 residues. Germline lookup yields CDR1 MNHEY and CDR2 SVGAGI. V dropped 2 bases and J dropped 7; count of bases not matched to a gene: 3. The CDR3 protein is CASSYELAGEQYF. CDR3 sequence (DNA): TGTGCCAGCAGTTACGAGCTAGCGGGAGAGCAGTACTTC.

The CDR3 reads CSVEPPQGRASGYTF. DNA for the CDR3: TGCAGCGTTGAACCCCCCCAAGGCAGGGCGAGTGGCTACACCTTC. The rearrangement uses TRBV29-1 and TRBJ1-2, with D possibly matching TRBD1 (5 bases). The V gene's germline CDR1 is SQVTM and CDR2 ANQGSEA. The CDR3 has 15 amino acids. Deletions cut 2 bases from V and 7 bases from J, with 20 bases between.

The chain employs TRBV1 and TRBJ2-5; the table's D call of TRBD1 was not tested on the DNA. TRBV1 is a listed pseudogene. There are 15 residues in the CDR3. CDR3 residues: CTSSVCAQTQETQYF. In nucleotides, the CDR3 is TGCACCAGCAGCGTATGCGCCCAGACACAAGAGACCCAGTACTTC.